This T cell receptor (beta chain) emerged from a study of cytotoxic CD8 clonotypes in ibrutinib-treated CLL. Points from the study as a whole: The clonality rise at ibrutinib response reflected private clonotype expansion. Clonality was higher at baseline than in age-matched healthy donors and tracked circulating CD8+ T-cell counts.

Repertoires were generated with immunoSEQ multiplex PCR, while TCRdb's copy carries only in-frame clones and drops some. This table holds under 150,000 clones, around 93% found once. Germline V lookup: CDR1 SGHTA, CDR2 FQGTGA. The V and J ends lost 4 bases and 6 bases respectively, with 12 bases between them. This CDR3 is 14 amino acids long. Regarding this clone: Antigen specificity is unknown.

The chain combines TRBV7-3 with TRBJ2-2; D gene unclear. The sequence derives from a human donor with chronic lymphocytic leukemia. This specimen was PBMCs, taken after 12 months of ibrutinib treatment. This CDR3 is CASSWSAGAGELFF. CDR3 in DNA: TGTGCCAGCAGCTGGAGCGCTGGGGCCGGGGAGCTGTTTTTT.